This T cell receptor beta chain was retrieved from a study of cytomegalovirus exposure and HLA in healthy donors. Study overall: Across roughly 400 genotyped donors, about 81% landed in the Caucasian-associated ancestry cluster. Points from the study as a whole: Later work found that TCR association rates differed between HLA loci; DRB1 had the most and HLA-C the fewest.

In regard to this clone: Its antigen remains unidentified.

The PCR was carried out with 60 Vbeta primers and 13 Jbeta primers. Libraries were prepared by immunoSEQ multiplex PCR; TCRdb keeps only in-frame clonotypes and omits some of them. This table lists 150,000 to 200,000 clones. V shed 3 bases and J shed 6 bases, with 8 bases lying between them. Germline lookup yields CDR1 SEHNR and CDR2 FQNEAQ (reference sequence). This CDR3 has 12 amino acids. Sequences were obtained from PBMCs. This TCR came from a woman between 18 and 29 years old in good health and CMV-seropositive. The chain couples TRBV7-9 to TRBJ1-2; D unresolved. The CDR3 spells CASSLGRDGYTF. In DNA form, the CDR3 reads TGTGCCAGCAGCTTGGGGAGGGATGGCTACACCTTC.